A single TCR beta chain is shown here with its context. The protocol was immunoSEQ multiplex PCR, while the TCRdb copy is restricted to in-frame clones and leaves out a portion. The data hold over a million clones, with around 97% observed a single time. With 6 bases removed from V and 1 base from J, the gap between germline ends came to 12 bases. Germline assignment: CDR1 MNHNY and CDR2 SVGAGI (reference sequence). The CDR3 contains 14 residues. The data derive from a study of shared clonotypes between healthy human individuals. This chain uses TRBV6-6 with TRBJ1-1; a weak D match, TRBD1 (6 bases). This clonotype originated in a man in his thirties or forties in good health. The material sequenced was naive CD4+ T cells sorted from blood. Subset: CD45RA+ positively selected. The CDR3 sequence is CASSEGHRNTEAFF. CDR3 coding DNA: TGTGCCAGCAGCGAGGGACACAGGAACACTGAAGCTTTCTTT.